The 21 T cell receptor beta chains below all came from one sample that was sequenced in a study of post-analysis software for immune sequencing data (dated by TCRdb to between 2015 and 2017). To prepare the library, PCR was applied. The listed sequencing device is Illumina HiSeq 2500. To reduce PCR and sequencing biases, unique molecular identifiers were incorporated into the TCR beta cDNA libraries. TCRdb ran its own pipeline on the public reads, namely fastp trimming at Q25 and MiXCR clone calling, and kept in-frame beta chains. Rows with one shared CDR3 protein collapse into an entry with the most common genes and DNA. The sample data list hundreds of thousands of distinct CDR3 sequences, and roughly three fifths of these were observed just once. Together, the top ten hold 11% of the sample. These receptors' targets are unknown. The paper's findings and limits, for the study overall: Four or five TRBV segments, including TRBV5-6, TRBV5-1 and TRBV20-1, were significantly more frequent in patients than controls.

The sample consisted of blood. All receptors come from a girl aged 2-15 years with multiple sclerosis.

To note about this clonotype: No conserved phenylalanine or tryptophan ends this CDR3, so it is likely a read error. The DNA is omitted, as the CDR3 cannot be located on it reliably, and the CDR3 follows TCRdb's listing. The chain couples TRBV20-1 to TRBJ2-4; the table gives TRBD1 as D, unverified against the DNA. CDR1 is DFQATT and CDR2 is SNEGSKA in the germline V gene (reference sequence). The CDR3 is 9 amino acids long, termini counted. Here the CDR3 reads CSARDGQGY.

The chain has TRBV29-1 and TRBJ2-1, with TRBD2 identical over 12 bases. The length of the CDR3 is 13 residues. CDR1 is SQVTM and CDR2 is ANQGSEA in the germline V gene. V shed 4 bases, J shed 10 bases, and the junction held 5 bases outside the gene matches. The CDR3 DNA follows: TGCAGCGTTGCCGGACTAGCGGGAAAAGAGCAGTTCTTC. Translation: CSVAGLAGKEQFF.

In this sample, this clonotype turned up once. An end of the junction differs from the germline gene, which may be a read error. This chain connects TRBV29-1 to TRBJ2-1, with 10 bases that match TRBD1. The CDR3 is 12 residues long. Per the germline V gene, CDR1 is SQVTM and CDR2 is ANQGSEA. CDR3 sequence (DNA): TGCAGCGTGGGACAGGGGTGGAATGAGCAGGTCTTC. Protein sequence: CSVGQGWNEQVF.

The chain recombines TRBV27 with TRBJ1-5, with 8 bases identical to TRBD1. Germline values: CDR1 MNHEY, CDR2 SMNVEV (reference sequence). With V trimmed by 6 bases and J by 14 bases, 15 bases remained unmatched. The length of the CDR3 is 14 residues. The CDR3 reads CASSLDAGTGLKHF. The CDR3 nucleotides are TGTGCCAGCAGCTTGGATGCCGGGACAGGTTTAAAGCATTTT.

The rearrangement links TRBV6-5 to TRBJ1-1; 10 bases line up with TRBD1. CDR1 and CDR2 from the germline V gene are MNHEY and SVGAGI. This CDR3 contains 14 residues. The junction had 3 bases not matched to a gene; V was cut back by 4 bases and J by 4 bases. The chain's CDR3 is CASSSGQGITEAFF. CDR3 coding DNA: TGTGCCAGCAGTTCGGGACAGGGGATCACTGAAGCTTTCTTT.

The chain employs TRBV4-1 and TRBJ2-6, with TRBD2 as a possible D gene (6 bases). The germline V and J ends were trimmed by 3 bases and 2 bases, with 11 bases remaining between them. Germline V CDR1 and CDR2: MGHRA, YSYEKL. The CDR3 totals 16 residues. CDR3 sequence reads: CASSQRGEAGANVLTF. The CDR3 DNA sequence: TGCGCCAGCAGCCAGAGAGGGGAGGCTGGGGCCAACGTCCTGACTTTC.

The genes are TRBV12-3 or TRBV12-4 and TRBJ2-5; 7 bases are a match to TRBD1. The CDR3 spans 14 residues. The J segment lost 5 bases and the V segment lost 5 bases, leaving 8 bases of the junction unmatched. Here the CDR3 reads CASSLTGASETQYF. The DNA of the CDR3 is TGTGCCAGCAGTCTTACAGGGGCTTCGGAGACCCAGTACTTC.

V and J are TRBV10-3 and TRBJ1-6; 8 bases align to TRBD1. From germline, CDR1 is ENHRY and CDR2 SYGVKD. The CDR3 has 16 amino acids. J gave up 0 bases and V 6 bases, and 4 bases lay outside the gene matches. Written as DNA, the CDR3 is TGTGCCATCAGGACAGGGGAGAGCTCCTATAATTCACCCCTCCACTTT. This codes for CAIRTGESSYNSPLHF.

In this sample, this clonotype turned up a few times. The V gene is TRBV20-1, the J gene TRBJ2-1, with 11 positions matching TRBD2. With V trimmed by 1 base and J by 2 bases, 19 bases remained unmatched. Germline V gene data show CDR1 as DFQATT and CDR2 as SNEGSKA (reference sequence). The CDR3 contains 21 residues. The CDR3 nucleotides are TGCAGTGCTAGAGGTGCTCCGGGACTAGCGGTCGGTGGCCTACCCTACAATGAGCAGTTCTTC. It yields the protein CSARGAPGLAVGGLPYNEQFF.

The CDR3 here is CASITLGLAGGPSHNEQFF. The CDR3 DNA reads TGTGCCAGCATTACTTTAGGACTAGCGGGGGGGCCGTCCCACAATGAGCAGTTCTTC. The V call is TRBV2, the J call TRBJ2-1; 15 bases are a match to TRBD2. The CDR3 covers 19 residues. Germline assignment: CDR1 SNHLY and CDR2 FYNNEI. V trimming: 7 bases; J trimming: 5 bases; junction bases outside the gene matches: 15.

The chain joins TRBV13 to TRBJ2-1, with D unclear. Looked up from germline, CDR1 is PRHDT and CDR2 is FYEKMQ (reference sequence). The CDR3 extends over 14 amino acids. V gave up 4 bases and J gave up 4 bases, with 11 bases separating them. Here the CDR3 DNA reads TGTGCCAGCAGCTCTAGTAGCCTTTACAATGAGCAGTTCTTC. Translating gives CASSSSSLYNEQFF.

CDR3 region: CASSRSVGGQGYTF. The CDR3 bases are TGTGCCAGCAGCCGGTCGGTAGGGGGGCAAGGCTACACCTTC. The genes are TRBV11-2 and TRBJ1-2, with D perhaps TRBD1 (6 bases). V lost 5 bases and J 8 bases, leaving 18 bases between the germline ends. The germline gives CDR1 SGHAT, CDR2 FQNNGV. The CDR3 consists of 14 residues.

This clonotype was counted once. The chain uses TRBV6-2 or TRBV6-3 and TRBJ2-1; 8 bases match TRBD1. The germline gives CDR1 MNHEY, CDR2 SVGEGT. This CDR3 contains 15 residues. V lost 6 bases and J lost 7; bases outside the gene matches: 11. The CDR3 reads CASSSAGTGGNEQFF. CDR3 bases: TGTGCCAGCAGCAGCGCCGGGACAGGTGGAAATGAGCAGTTCTTC.

V usage is TRBV12-3 or TRBV12-4 and J usage is TRBJ1-5; D might be TRBD1 (5 bases). V lost 5 bases and J 3 bases, leaving 17 bases between the germline ends. The CDR3 spans 16 residues. The CDR3 loop is CASSPSQRGDNQPQHF. The CDR3 nucleotides are TGTGCCAGCAGTCCCAGCCAGAGGGGTGACAATCAGCCCCAGCATTTT.

The rearrangement uses TRBV5-5 and TRBJ1-1; TRBD1 matches at 7 bases. The CDR3 is 15 amino acids. Germline V gene data show CDR1 as SGHKS and CDR2 as YYEKEE (reference sequence). V lost 5 bases and J lost 0; bases outside the gene matches: 7. CDR3 sequence: CASRSTGTVNTEAFF. CDR3 DNA: TGTGCCAGCAGATCTACCGGGACAGTGAACACTGAAGCTTTCTTT.

This clonotype turned up a few times. The rearrangement joins TRBV6-1 to TRBJ2-7; 10 bases line up with TRBD1. CDR1 is MNHNS and CDR2 is SASEGT in the germline V gene. The CDR3 sequence is 13 residues long. V lost 4 bases to trimming and J lost 5 bases; unmatched junction nucleotides: 2. The CDR3 DNA is TGTGCCAGCAGTGTGGGACAGGGGAACGAGCAGTACTTC. Translating gives CASSVGQGNEQYF.

This clonotype has only a few counts. J is TRBJ2-1 and V is TRBV12-3 or TRBV12-4, with 9 bases matching TRBD2. V was clipped by 6 bases and J by 8 bases; unmatched bases: 20. The CDR3 has 18 residues. CDR3 bases: TGTGCCAGCAGCCCGGGGGGGCGGATGCGGGAGGGCCGATATGAGCAGTTCTTC. Its protein product is CASSPGGRMREGRYEQFF.

The chain joins TRBV6-1 to TRBJ1-1; D not certain. The CDR3 has 12 residues. The germline V gene has CDR1 MNHNS and CDR2 SASEGT. Trimming took 8 bases from V and 7 from J, leaving 14 bases between them. CDR3 sequence reads: CASLFSRFEAFF. In DNA, the CDR3 is TGTGCCAGCTTGTTCTCGAGGTTTGAAGCTTTCTTT.

V and J are TRBV6-2 or TRBV6-3 and TRBJ2-1, with D uncertain. This CDR3 comprises 16 residues. Germline assignment: CDR1 MNHEY and CDR2 SVGEGT. Trimming cost V 3 bases and J 0 bases, with 12 bases left between them. CDR3 protein: CASSYLRPSSYNEQFF. The CDR3 bases are TGTGCCAGCAGTTATTTACGGCCTAGCTCCTACAATGAGCAGTTCTTC.

The V call is TRBV2, the J call TRBJ1-1; no clear D gene. Trimming stripped 3 bases from V and 6 bases from J, with 14 bases between. The germline V gene encodes CDR1 SNHLY and CDR2 FYNNEI. CDR3 length equals 14 residues. The CDR3: CASSDFPLRAEAFF. CDR3 nucleotides: TGTGCCAGCAGTGATTTCCCCCTTCGTGCTGAAGCTTTCTTT.

This chain links TRBV5-1 with TRBJ2-1; TRBD2 aligns across 12 bases. Germline lookup yields CDR1 SGHRS and CDR2 YFSETQ. The trim removed 8 bases at V and 4 bases at J, leaving 4 bases unmatched. The CDR3 sequence is 14 residues long. In DNA, the CDR3 is TGCGCCAGTGAACTAGCGGGGGGTTACAATGAGCAGTTCTTC. Its translation: CASELAGGYNEQFF.